The next 14 T cell receptor beta chains were all read from a single sample in a study of T cells in Graves' hyperthyroidism and ophthalmopathy (dated by TCRdb to between 2018 and 2021). The method was multiplex PCR. The listed sequencing device is Illumina HiSeq 2000. TCR beta CDR3 regions were amplified from RNA transcripts. The TCR CDR3 was subjected to a first round of RT-PCR using the HTBI primer set and the Qiagen OneStep RT-PCR kit. Starting from the raw public reads, TCRdb applied fastp trimming at Q25, assembled clones with MiXCR and retained in-frame beta chains. Rows with a matching CDR3 protein are joined into one entry that keeps the most common DNA and genes. The sample contains roughly 700,000 distinct CDR3 sequences, roughly 17% of them found a single time. The top ten hold roughly a sixth of the sample. The specimen was blood. These TCRs come from a man aged 50-59 years with Graves' hyperthyroidism.

This clonotype was counted at least ten times. The rearrangement links TRBV27 to TRBJ2-7; D uncertain. Trimming left V 0 bases short and J 3 bases short, with 6 bases between. Germline V gene data show CDR1 as MNHEY and CDR2 as SMNVEV (reference sequence). The CDR3 length is 13 residues. The CDR3 loop is CASSLSPDYEQYF. The CDR3 DNA sequence: TGTGCCAGCAGTTTATCCCCCGACTACGAGCAGTACTTC.

This clonotype came up many times. The chain employs TRBV28 and TRBJ2-5, with D perhaps given as TRBD1 or TRBD2 (7 bases each). The V end lost 5 bases, the J end lost 3 bases, and 13 bases lay between the germline ends. The CDR3 sequence is 14 residues long. Germline-derived CDR1 and CDR2 are MDHEN and SYDVKM. CDR3 in amino acids: CASSETGREETQYF. For the CDR3, the DNA is TGTGCCAGCAGTGAGACAGGGAGGGAAGAGACCCAGTACTTC.

A remark on this clonotype: The junction departs from germline at one end; a sequencing error may be responsible. J is TRBJ1-5 and V is TRBV18, with D possibly being TRBD1 (6 bases). Germline assignment: CDR1 KGHSH and CDR2 LQKENI. The CDR3 sequence is 15 residues long. CDR3 residues: CAGSLEDSPLQPQHF. The CDR3 coding sequence is TGTGCCGGCTCACTCGAGGACAGCCCTCTCCAGCCCCAGCATTTT.

This clonotype was seen repeatedly, ten times or more. The chain combines TRBV6-2 or TRBV6-3 with TRBJ1-2, with D perhaps matching TRBD1 (5 bases). Trimming cost V 10 bases and J 6 bases, with 15 bases left between them. This CDR3 spans 12 amino acids. Germline V gives CDR1 MNHEY, CDR2 SVGEGT. CDR3 region: CATADTFNGYTF. The CDR3, as DNA: TGTGCCACCGCGGACACGTTTAATGGCTACACCTTC.

The chain uses TRBV30 and TRBJ1-6; D remains ambiguous. Trimming took 3 bases from V and 4 from J, leaving 13 bases between them. The CDR3 is 15 amino acids. From germline, CDR1 is GTSNPN and CDR2 SVGIG (reference sequence). CDR3 sequence (DNA): TGTGCCTGGAGACAATACTCGGGGTATAATTCACCCCTCCACTTT. Amino acids: CAWRQYSGYNSPLHF.

This clonotype has ten or more counts. The rearrangement links TRBV6-5 to TRBJ1-2; D might be TRBD1 (5 bases). Germline CDR1 MNHEY, CDR2 SVGAGI. The CDR3 runs 16 residues. The ends were cut back, 3 bases at V and 6 bases at J, with 20 bases in the middle. The CDR3 DNA is TGTGCCAGCAGTTATCAGCCGATGGGAGGGACCCATGGCTACACCTTC. As protein: CASSYQPMGGTHGYTF.

V gene TRBV7-9 combines with J gene TRBJ2-7, with TRBD2 matching 11 bases. The germline CDR1 and CDR2 sequences are SEHNR and FQNEAQ (reference sequence). Trimming at V came to 4 bases and at J to 3 bases, leaving 11 bases not matched to a gene. This CDR3 contains 17 residues. Written as DNA, the CDR3 is TGTGCCAGCAGCTCCGGGACTAGCGGTAAAACCCTCTACGAGCAGTACTTC. Protein: CASSSGTSGKTLYEQYF.

This clonotype was picked up a small number of times. The V gene is TRBV7-9, the J gene TRBJ2-4, with D possibly being TRBD2 (6 bases). The CDR3 has 15 amino acids. V was shortened by 7 bases and J by 2 bases, with 15 bases between the two germline ends. Looked up from germline, CDR1 is SEHNR and CDR2 is FQNEAQ (reference sequence). The CDR3 loop is CASTNGSGSKNIQYF. In DNA, the CDR3 is TGTGCCAGCACCAACGGGAGTGGGTCCAAAAACATTCAGTACTTC.

This clonotype was picked up a small number of times. A read error may produce the germline difference seen at one junction end. The rearrangement links TRBV3-1 to TRBJ2-7; D gene ambiguous. The CDR3 length is 13 residues. CDR1 is LGHDT, CDR2 YNNKEL, per germline (reference sequence). The CDR3 DNA reads as TGTGCCAGCAGCCAAGTAGAAGGTATCGAGCAGTGCTTC. It is translated as CASSQVEGIEQCF.

This clonotype showed up just a few times. CDR3 DNA sequence: TGTGCCTGGACTGGGAAATCCTACGAGCAGTACTTC. Translated: CAWTGKSYEQYF. The rearrangement links TRBV30 to TRBJ2-7; unclear D gene. The germline V and J ends were trimmed by 4 bases and 1 base, with 8 bases remaining between them. The CDR3 consists of 12 residues. CDR1 is GTSNPN, CDR2 SVGIG, per germline (reference sequence).

This clonotype was detected ten times or more. The rearrangement joins TRBV18 to TRBJ2-7, with 8 bases lining up with TRBD1. There are 15 residues in the CDR3. Germline CDR1 KGHSH, CDR2 LQKENI. V lost 2 bases, J lost 5 bases, and 8 bases stayed unmatched. CDR3 in DNA: TGTGCCAGCTCACCAAGGCAGGGGGCGATCGACGAGCAGTACTTC. Residues: CASSPRQGAIDEQYF.

The chain links TRBV29-1 to TRBJ1-1; D remains ambiguous. The CDR3 is 14 residues long. Trimming pared 2 bases from V and 0 bases from J, leaving 10 bases between. Germline V gene lookup returns CDR1 SQVTM and CDR2 ANQGSEA. CDR3 region: CSVEPGRVNTEAFF. DNA for the CDR3: TGCAGCGTTGAACCGGGGAGGGTGAACACTGAAGCTTTCTTT.

This clonotype was found many times. The gene calls are TRBV7-6 and TRBJ1-4; 7 positions agree with TRBD1. Germline assignment: CDR1 SGHVS and CDR2 FNYEAQ. The CDR3 extends over 16 amino acids. With 4 bases clipped from V and 6 bases from J, the junction kept 11 bases outside the gene matches. CDR3 protein: CASSSTTGWSDEKLFF. CDR3 coding DNA: TGTGCCAGCAGCTCAACGACAGGGTGGAGTGATGAAAAACTGTTTTTT.

This clonotype was picked up many times. The chain recombines TRBV3-1 with TRBJ2-7; D not resolved. V was clipped by 3 bases and J by 3 bases, with 3 bases between them. The CDR3 has 11 residues. The V gene's germline CDR1 is LGHDT and CDR2 YNNKEL (reference sequence). In DNA, the CDR3 is TGTGCCAGCAGCCAGTTCTACGAGCAGTACTTC. Its protein product is CASSQFYEQYF.